These 13 T cell receptor beta chains originate from one sample sequenced in a study of blood T cell repertoires in COVID-19. Sequencing was performed with immunoSEQ multiplex PCR; in TCRdb, only in-frame clones are kept and a portion is missing. The sample yields 130,000 or so clones, roughly four fifths seen once. Sequenced sample: PBMCs or T cells enriched from blood (not recorded which). All receptors derive from a man aged 30 to 39 who had recovered from COVID-19.

Only one count was recorded for this clone. The chain joins TRBV6-5 to TRBJ1-2; D remains ambiguous. The CDR3 loop spans 15 amino acids. Trimming shortened V by 2 bases and J by 5 bases, and 15 bases separated the two germline ends. Germline V lookup: CDR1 MNHEY, CDR2 SVGAGI. The CDR3 coding sequence is TGTGCCAGCAGTTACGGTGAGACGTACAGATATGGCTACACCTTC. As protein: CASSYGETYRYGYTF.

V usage is TRBV10-3 and J usage is TRBJ1-6; D is uncertain. The germline gives CDR1 ENHRY, CDR2 SYGVKD. This CDR3 has 12 residues. Trimming pared 11 bases from V and 10 bases from J, leaving 15 bases between. DNA for the CDR3: TGTGCCTCCAGAGGGCAGGACTCACCCCTCCACTTT. This codes for CASRGQDSPLHF.

Regarding this clone: The junction shows a germline mismatch at one end, possibly a read error. This sequence joins TRBV5-3 and TRBJ2-7, with D perhaps TRBD1 (5 bases). TRBV5-3 is filed as an ORF, its function uncertain. This CDR3 is built from 14 residues. DNA of the CDR3: TGTGTCAGAAGCTTATTCCAGGGCAGGTACGAGCAGTACTTC. Translated, it gives CVRSLFQGRYEQYF.

The chain uses TRBV3-1 (or the pseudogene TRBV3-2) and TRBJ1-1; D unresolved. Germline V CDR1 and CDR2: LGHDT, YNNKEL (reference sequence). The CDR3 length is 13 residues. Deletions cut 0 bases from V and 7 bases from J, with 9 bases between. In DNA form, the CDR3 reads TGTGCCAGCAGCCAAGAGGTCCCAGGTGAAGCTTTCTTT. It codes for CASSQEVPGEAFF.

This rearrangement joins TRBV19 to TRBJ1-5, with unresolved D. The germline CDR1 and CDR2 sequences are LNHDA and SQIVND (reference sequence). V was trimmed by 3 bases and J by 5 bases, leaving 8 bases between them. This CDR3 has 13 residues. CDR3 nucleotides: TGTGCCAGTAGTATTCAAGGAGATCAGCCCCAGCATTTT. Its protein product is CASSIQGDQPQHF.

The chain couples TRBV14 to TRBJ2-5; possibly TRBD2 for D (5 bases). CDR1 is SGHDN and CDR2 is FVKESK in the germline V gene. This CDR3 is built from 18 residues. V lost 1 base, J lost 1 base, and 19 bases lay in between. The CDR3: CASSQARGPIPSQETQYF. The CDR3 DNA follows: TGTGCCAGCAGCCAAGCGCGAGGGCCAATACCCAGCCAAGAGACCCAGTACTTC.

This CDR3 reads CASSYGTTSNTQYF. DNA for the CDR3: TGTGCCAGCAGTTACGGGACTACCTCCAATACGCAGTATTTT. The chain uses TRBV6-5 and TRBJ2-3, with 7 positions matching TRBD2. Germline assignment: CDR1 MNHEY and CDR2 SVGAGI. With V trimmed by 2 bases and J by 7 bases, 6 bases remained unmatched. This CDR3 is 14 amino acids long.

This chain links TRBV18 with TRBJ2-7, with TRBD2 matching 15 bases. Germline lookup yields CDR1 KGHSH and CDR2 LQKENI. CDR3 size: 14 residues. V lost 4 bases to trimming and J lost 5 bases; unmatched junction nucleotides: 0. CDR3 loop: CASSRTSGGDEQYV. The CDR3 DNA follows: TGTGCCAGCTCACGGACTAGCGGGGGGGACGAGCAGTACGTC.

The chain is built from TRBV27 and TRBJ2-1, with a weak D call TRBD2 (7 bases). This CDR3 spans 16 amino acids. The V gene lost 3 bases and the J gene lost 6 bases, with 18 bases spanning the gap. Germline values: CDR1 MNHEY, CDR2 SMNVEV (reference sequence). In DNA, the CDR3 is TGTGCCAGCAGTTTGGAGGGGGAGGGAAATCCCAATGAGCAGTTCTTC. The encoded protein is CASSLEGEGNPNEQFF.

The rearrangement joins TRBV6-5 to TRBJ1-5, with D perhaps matching TRBD1 (6 bases). CDR1 is MNHEY and CDR2 is SVGAGI in the germline V gene. Trimming cost V 6 bases and J 6 bases, with 15 bases left between them. This CDR3 contains 14 residues. CDR3 sequence reads: CASRPGQRGQPQHF. Here the CDR3 DNA reads TGTGCCAGCAGGCCCGGACAGAGGGGTCAGCCCCAGCATTTT.

The chain joins TRBV19 to TRBJ1-5; D not certain. The CDR3 is 16 amino acids. Trimming took 5 bases from V and 0 from J, leaving 14 bases between them. Per germline, CDR1 LNHDA and CDR2 SQIVND (reference sequence). The CDR3 loop is CASSWFGDVSNQPQHF. CDR3 DNA sequence: TGTGCCAGTAGTTGGTTTGGAGACGTTAGCAATCAGCCCCAGCATTTT.

In its sample, this clone was seen once. CDR3 nucleotides: TGTGCCAGTAGTCCTACAGCGGGCCGACTCTACGAGCAGTACTTC. Residues: CASSPTAGRLYEQYF. The rearrangement joins TRBV19 to TRBJ2-7; the D gene is possibly TRBD2 (6 bases). Trimming took 5 bases from V and 3 from J, leaving 17 bases between them. CDR1 LNHDA and CDR2 SQIVND come from the germline V gene (reference sequence). This CDR3 comprises 15 residues.

This clone was picked up a small number of times. The rearrangement uses TRBV7-9 and TRBJ2-1, with D possibly TRBD2 on 5 matching bases. The CDR3 covers 12 residues. V was trimmed by 3 bases and J by 9 bases, leaving 9 bases between them. The germline V gene encodes CDR1 SEHNR and CDR2 FQNEAQ (reference sequence). CDR3 sequence (DNA): TGTGCCAGCAGCTTCCAAAGCGGTGAGCAGTTCTTC. It codes for CASSFQSGEQFF.